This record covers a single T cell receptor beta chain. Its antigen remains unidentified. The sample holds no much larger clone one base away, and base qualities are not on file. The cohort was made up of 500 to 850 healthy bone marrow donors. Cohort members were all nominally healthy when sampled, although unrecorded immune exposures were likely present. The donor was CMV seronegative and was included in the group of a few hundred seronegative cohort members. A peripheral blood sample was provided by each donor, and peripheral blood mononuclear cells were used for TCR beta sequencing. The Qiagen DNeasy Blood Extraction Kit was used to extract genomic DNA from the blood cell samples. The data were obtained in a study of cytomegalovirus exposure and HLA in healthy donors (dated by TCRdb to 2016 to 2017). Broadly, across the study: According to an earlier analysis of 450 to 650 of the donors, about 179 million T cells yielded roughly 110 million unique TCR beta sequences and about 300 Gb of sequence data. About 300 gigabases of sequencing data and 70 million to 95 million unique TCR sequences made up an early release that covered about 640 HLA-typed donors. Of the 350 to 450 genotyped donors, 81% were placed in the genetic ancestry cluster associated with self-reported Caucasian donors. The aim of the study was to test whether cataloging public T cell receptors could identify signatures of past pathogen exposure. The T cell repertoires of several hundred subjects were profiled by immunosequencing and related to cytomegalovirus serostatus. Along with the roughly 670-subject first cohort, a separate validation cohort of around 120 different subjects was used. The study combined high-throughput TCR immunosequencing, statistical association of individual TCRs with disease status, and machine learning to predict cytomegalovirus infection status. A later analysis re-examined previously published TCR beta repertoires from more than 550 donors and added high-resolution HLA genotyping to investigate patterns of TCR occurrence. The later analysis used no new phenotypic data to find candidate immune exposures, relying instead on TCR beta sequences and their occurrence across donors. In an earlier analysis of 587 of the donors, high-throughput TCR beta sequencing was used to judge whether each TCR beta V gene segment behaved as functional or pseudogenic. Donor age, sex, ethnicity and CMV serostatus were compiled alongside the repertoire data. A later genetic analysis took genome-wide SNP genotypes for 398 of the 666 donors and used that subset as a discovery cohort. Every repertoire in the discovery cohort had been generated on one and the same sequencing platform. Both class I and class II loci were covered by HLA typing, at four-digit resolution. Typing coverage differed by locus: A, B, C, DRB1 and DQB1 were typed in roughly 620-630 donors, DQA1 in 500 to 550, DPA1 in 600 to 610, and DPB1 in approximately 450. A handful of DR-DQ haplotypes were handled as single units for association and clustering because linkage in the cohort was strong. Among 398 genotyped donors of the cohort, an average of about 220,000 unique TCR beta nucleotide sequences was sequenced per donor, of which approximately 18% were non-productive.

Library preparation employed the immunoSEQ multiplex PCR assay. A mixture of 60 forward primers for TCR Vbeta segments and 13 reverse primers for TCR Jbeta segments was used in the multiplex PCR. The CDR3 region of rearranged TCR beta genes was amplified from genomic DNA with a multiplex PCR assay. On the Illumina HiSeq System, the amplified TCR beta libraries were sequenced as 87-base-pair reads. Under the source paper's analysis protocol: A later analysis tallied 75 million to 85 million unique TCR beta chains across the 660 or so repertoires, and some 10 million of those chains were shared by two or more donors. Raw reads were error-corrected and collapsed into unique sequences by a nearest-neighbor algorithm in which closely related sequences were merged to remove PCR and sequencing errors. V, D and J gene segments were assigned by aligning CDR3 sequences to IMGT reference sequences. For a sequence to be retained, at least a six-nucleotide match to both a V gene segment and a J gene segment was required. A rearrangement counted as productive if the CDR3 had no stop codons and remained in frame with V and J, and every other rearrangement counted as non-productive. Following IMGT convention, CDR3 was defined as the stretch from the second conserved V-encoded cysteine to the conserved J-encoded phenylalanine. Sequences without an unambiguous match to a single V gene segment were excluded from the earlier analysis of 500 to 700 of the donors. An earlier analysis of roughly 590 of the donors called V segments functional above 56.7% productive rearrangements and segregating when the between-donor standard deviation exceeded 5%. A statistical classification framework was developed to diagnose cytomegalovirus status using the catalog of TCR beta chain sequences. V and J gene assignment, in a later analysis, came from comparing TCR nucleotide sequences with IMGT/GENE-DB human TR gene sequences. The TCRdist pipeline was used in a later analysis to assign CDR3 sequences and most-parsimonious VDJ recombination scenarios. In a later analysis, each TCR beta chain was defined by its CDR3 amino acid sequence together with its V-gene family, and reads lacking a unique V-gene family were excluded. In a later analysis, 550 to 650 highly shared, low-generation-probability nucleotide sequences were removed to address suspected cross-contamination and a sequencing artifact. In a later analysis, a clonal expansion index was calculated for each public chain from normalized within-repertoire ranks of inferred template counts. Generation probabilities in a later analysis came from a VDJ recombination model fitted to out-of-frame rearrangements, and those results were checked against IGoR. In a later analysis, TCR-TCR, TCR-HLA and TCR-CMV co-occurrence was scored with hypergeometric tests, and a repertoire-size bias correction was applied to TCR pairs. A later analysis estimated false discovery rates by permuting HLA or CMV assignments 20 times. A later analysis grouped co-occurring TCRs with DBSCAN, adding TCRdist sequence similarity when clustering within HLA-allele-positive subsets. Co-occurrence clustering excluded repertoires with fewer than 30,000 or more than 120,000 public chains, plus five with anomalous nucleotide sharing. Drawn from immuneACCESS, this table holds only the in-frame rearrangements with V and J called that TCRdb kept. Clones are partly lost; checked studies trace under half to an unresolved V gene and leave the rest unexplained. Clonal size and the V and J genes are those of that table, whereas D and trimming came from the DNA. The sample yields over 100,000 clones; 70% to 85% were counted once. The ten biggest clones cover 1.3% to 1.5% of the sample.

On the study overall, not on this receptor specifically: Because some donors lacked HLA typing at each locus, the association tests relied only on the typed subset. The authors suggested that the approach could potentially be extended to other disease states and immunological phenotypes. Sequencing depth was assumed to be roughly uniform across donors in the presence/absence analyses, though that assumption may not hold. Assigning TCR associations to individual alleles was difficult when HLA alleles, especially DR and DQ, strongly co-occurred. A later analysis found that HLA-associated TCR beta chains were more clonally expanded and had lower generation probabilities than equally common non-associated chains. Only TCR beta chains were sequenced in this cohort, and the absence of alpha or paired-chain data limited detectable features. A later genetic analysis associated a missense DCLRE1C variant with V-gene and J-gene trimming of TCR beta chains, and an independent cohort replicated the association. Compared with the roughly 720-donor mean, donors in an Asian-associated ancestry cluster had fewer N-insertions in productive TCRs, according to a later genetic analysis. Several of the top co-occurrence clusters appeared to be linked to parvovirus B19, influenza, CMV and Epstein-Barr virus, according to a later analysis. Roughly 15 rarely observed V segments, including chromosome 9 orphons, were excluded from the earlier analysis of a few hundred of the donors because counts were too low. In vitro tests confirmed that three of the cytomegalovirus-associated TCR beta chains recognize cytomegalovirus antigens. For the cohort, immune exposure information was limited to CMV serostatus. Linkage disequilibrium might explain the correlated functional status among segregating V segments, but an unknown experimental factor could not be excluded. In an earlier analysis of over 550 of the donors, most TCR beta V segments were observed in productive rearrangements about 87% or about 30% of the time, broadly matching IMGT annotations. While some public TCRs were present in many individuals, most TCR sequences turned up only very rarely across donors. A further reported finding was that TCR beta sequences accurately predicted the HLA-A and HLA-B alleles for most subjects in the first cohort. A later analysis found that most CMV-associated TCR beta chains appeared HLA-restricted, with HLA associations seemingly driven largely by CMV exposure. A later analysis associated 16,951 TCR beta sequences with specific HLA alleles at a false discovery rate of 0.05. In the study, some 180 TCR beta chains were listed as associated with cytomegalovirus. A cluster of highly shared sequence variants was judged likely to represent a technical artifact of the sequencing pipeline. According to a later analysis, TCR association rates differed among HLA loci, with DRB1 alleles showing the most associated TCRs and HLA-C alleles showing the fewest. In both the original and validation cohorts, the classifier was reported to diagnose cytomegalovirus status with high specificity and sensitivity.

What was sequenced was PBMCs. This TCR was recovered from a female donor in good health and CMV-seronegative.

At the DNA level, the sequence is TGTGCCAGTAGTATGAGACGGGAGCTCAATCGTTACGAGCAGTACTTC. This sequence encodes CASSMRRELNRYEQYF. The rearrangement combines TRBV19 with TRBJ2-7; TRBD2 is perhaps the D gene, given 6 matching bases. Including cysteine and phenylalanine, the CDR3 has 16 amino acids. The sequence is cut down to CDR3 DNA, 48 bases in frame from base 1. Based on the germline V gene (reference sequence), the CDR1 and CDR2 sequences are LNHDA and SQIVND. V and J lose 3 bases and 4 bases, and a span of 19 bases separates them.